This T cell receptor (beta chain) comes out of a study of T cell responses to AZD1222 COVID-19 vaccine. The assay was immunoSEQ multiplex PCR, and TCRdb's table has in-frame clones only and misses some. The table includes 85,000 to 110,000 clones, over 75% detected once. This clone was found once. This material consisted of peripheral blood, taken on day 0 of AZD1222 vaccination. The sequence was collected from an adult in good health.

The CDR3 DNA is TGTGCCAGCAGCTTCTCCGGGTCCGCTGGCTACACCTTC. Its protein product is CASSFSGSAGYTF. The chain uses TRBV5-4 and TRBJ1-2; D call uncertain. Trimming pared 2 bases from V and 7 bases from J, leaving 12 bases between. The CDR3 runs to 13 residues. The V gene's germline CDR1 is SGHNT and CDR2 YYREEE (reference sequence).